Detailed here is one TCR beta chain. The data stem from a study of T cells in Graves' hyperthyroidism and ophthalmopathy. The CDR3 regions of TCR beta were amplified from RNA transcripts. First-round RT-PCR of the TCR CDR3 relied on the HTBI primer set. Via MiXCR, TCRdb re-called the multiplex PCR reads, giving one row per CDR3 protein. The repertoire holds hundreds of thousands of distinct CDR3 sequences, with 38% as singletons. Uncontrolled infection, other autoimmune disease, pregnancy and lactation each barred patients from inclusion. Germline values: CDR1 MGHDK, CDR2 SYGVNS. The CDR3 consists of 13 residues. Trimming took 9 bases from V and 2 from J, leaving 13 bases between them.

The clonotype was recovered from a man aged 18-30 years with Graves' hyperthyroidism. Sequencing was performed on blood. The rearrangement uses TRBV25-1 and TRBJ1-2; D unresolved. CDR3: CASRSTPNYGYTF. The CDR3 bases are TGTGCCAGTCGGTCGACGCCGAACTATGGCTACACCTTC.